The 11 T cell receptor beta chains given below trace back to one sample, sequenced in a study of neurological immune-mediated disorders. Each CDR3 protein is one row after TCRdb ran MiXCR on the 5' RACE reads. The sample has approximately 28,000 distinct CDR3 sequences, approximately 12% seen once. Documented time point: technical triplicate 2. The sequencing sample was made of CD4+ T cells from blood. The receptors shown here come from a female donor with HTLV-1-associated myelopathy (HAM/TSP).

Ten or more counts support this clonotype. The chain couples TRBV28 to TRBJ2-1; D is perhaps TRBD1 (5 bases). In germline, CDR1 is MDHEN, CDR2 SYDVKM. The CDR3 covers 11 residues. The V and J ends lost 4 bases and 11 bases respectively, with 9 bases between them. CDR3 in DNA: TGTGCCAGCAGTTGGACAAGCAAGCAGTTCTTC. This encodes CASSWTSKQFF.

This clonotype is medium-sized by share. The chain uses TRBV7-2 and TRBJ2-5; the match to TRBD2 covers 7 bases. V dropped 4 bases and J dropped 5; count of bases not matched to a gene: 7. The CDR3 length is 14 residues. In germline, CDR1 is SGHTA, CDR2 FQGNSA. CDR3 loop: CASSSQTSWETQYF. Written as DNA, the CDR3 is TGTGCCAGCAGCTCCCAGACTAGCTGGGAGACCCAGTACTTC.

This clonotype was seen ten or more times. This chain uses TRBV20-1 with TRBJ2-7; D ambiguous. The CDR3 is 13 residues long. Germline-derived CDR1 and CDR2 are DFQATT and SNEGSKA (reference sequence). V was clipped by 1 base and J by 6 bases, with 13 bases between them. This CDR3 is CSARVTPVTEQYF. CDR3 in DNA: TGCAGTGCTAGAGTTACGCCGGTGACCGAGCAGTACTTC.

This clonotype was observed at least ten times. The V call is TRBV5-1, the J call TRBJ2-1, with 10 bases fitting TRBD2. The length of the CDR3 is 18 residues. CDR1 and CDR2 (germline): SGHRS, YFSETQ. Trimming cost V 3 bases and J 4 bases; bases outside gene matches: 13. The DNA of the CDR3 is TGCGCCAGCAGCTGGGACCCGACTAGCGGGCCCTCTTACAATGAGCAGTTCTTC. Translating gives CASSWDPTSGPSYNEQFF.

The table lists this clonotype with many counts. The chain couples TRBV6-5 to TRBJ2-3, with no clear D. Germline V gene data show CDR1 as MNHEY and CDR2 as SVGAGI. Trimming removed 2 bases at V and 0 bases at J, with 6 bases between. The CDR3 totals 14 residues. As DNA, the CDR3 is TGTGCCAGCAGTTACGGACGGAGCACAGATACGCAGTATTTT. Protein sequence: CASSYGRSTDTQYF.

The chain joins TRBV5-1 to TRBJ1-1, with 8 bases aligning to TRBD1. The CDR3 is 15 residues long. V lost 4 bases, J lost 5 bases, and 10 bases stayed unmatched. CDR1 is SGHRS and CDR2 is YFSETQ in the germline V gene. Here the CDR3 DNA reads TGCGCCAGCAGCACTGGACAGGGCGGTTTTACTGAAGCTTTCTTT. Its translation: CASSTGQGGFTEAFF. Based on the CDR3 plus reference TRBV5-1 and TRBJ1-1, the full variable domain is KAGVTQTPRYLIKTRGQQVTLSCSPISGHRSVSWYQQTPGQGLQFLFEYFSETQRNKGNFPGRFSGRQFSNSRSEMNVSTLELGDSALYLCASSTGQGGFTEAFFGQGTRLTVV.

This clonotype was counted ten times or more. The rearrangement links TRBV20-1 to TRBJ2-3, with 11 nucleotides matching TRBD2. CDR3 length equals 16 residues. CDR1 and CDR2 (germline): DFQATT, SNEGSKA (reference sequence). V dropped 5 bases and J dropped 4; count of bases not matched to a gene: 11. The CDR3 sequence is CSAEDLSGGGPDTQYF. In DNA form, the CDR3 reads TGCAGTGCTGAGGACCTTAGCGGGGGGGGCCCAGATACGCAGTATTTT.

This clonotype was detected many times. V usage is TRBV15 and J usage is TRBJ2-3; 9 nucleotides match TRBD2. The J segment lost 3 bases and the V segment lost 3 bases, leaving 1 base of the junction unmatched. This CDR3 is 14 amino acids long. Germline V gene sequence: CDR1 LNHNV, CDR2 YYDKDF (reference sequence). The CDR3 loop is CATSSSGRTDTQYF. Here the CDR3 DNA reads TGTGCCACCAGCAGTAGCGGGAGAACAGATACGCAGTATTTT.

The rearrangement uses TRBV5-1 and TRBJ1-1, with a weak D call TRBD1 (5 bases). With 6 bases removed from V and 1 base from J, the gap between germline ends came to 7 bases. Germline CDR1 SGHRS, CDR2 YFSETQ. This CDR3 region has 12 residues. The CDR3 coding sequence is TGCGCCAGCACAGGGCCGAACACTGAAGCTTTCTTT. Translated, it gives CASTGPNTEAFF.

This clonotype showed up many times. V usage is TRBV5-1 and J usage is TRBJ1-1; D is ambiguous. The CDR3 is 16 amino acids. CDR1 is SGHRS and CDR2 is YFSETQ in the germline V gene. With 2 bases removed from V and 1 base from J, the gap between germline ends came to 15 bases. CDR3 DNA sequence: TGCGCCAGCAGCTTAACTGGTGGGATCAAGAACACTGAAGCTTTCTTT. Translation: CASSLTGGIKNTEAFF.

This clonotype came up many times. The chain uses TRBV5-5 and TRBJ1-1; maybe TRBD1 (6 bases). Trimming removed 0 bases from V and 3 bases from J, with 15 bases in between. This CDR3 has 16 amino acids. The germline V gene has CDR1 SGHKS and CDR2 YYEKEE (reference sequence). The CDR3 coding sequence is TGTGCCAGCAGCTTGGGTGCCGGGGGCTGGGACACTGAAGCTTTCTTT. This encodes CASSLGAGGWDTEAFF.